This T cell receptor beta chain appears in the sequencing data of a study of blood T cell repertoires in COVID-19. This CDR3 region has 12 residues. Per the germline V gene, CDR1 is MDHEN and CDR2 is SYDVKM. With 8 bases removed from V and 3 bases from J, the gap between germline ends came to 8 bases. Per the original methods: Amplified reference gene primers provided the basis for estimating nucleated cell counts. Profiling relied on immunoSEQ multiplex PCR, and the TCRdb table lists in-frame clones only, not all of them. The V and J calls and the clone size are those of that table, but D and trimming were determined from the DNA. The sample lists around 260,000 clones, around nine tenths seen once, with approximately 5.1% in the top ten. Those enrolled in Seattle joined during active infection and were followed longitudinally afterward.

The chain has TRBV28 and TRBJ1-5; perhaps TRBD1 as D (6 bases). Sequencing was carried out using peripheral blood. This receptor was obtained from a woman aged 55-70 years with COVID-19, enrolled during active disease. CDR3 sequence (DNA): TGTGCCAGCGACAGGTCCAATCAGCCCCAGCATTTT. This encodes CASDRSNQPQHF.